The T cell receptor (beta chain) described here comes from a study of shared clonotypes between healthy human individuals. Study-wide findings and caveats: Despite large depth, rarefaction showed incomplete sorted-subset sequencing. Clonotypes that were shared across a handful of donors made up roughly 5.2% of naive CD4 clonotypes. Naive subsets generally exceeded memory subsets in estimated richness.

The trim removed 4 bases at V and 2 bases at J, leaving 8 bases unmatched. Germline CDR1 and CDR2: SGHRS and YFSETQ. The CDR3 runs 15 residues. The protocol was immunoSEQ multiplex PCR, while the TCRdb copy is restricted to in-frame clones and leaves out a portion. The data show approximately 2,300,000 clones, roughly 90% seen once. Details on this clone: Its antigen is not known.

The chain employs TRBV5-1 and TRBJ2-5, with TRBD2 matching 7 bases. Sequencing input: naive CD4+ T cells from PBMCs. Documented subset: CD45RA+ positively selected. The receptor's source is a man younger than 35 in good health. Some clones in this sample may be carry-over from other donors' samples. CDR3 region: CASSGATSRQETQYF. DNA for the CDR3: TGCGCCAGCAGCGGGGCGACTAGCAGACAAGAGACCCAGTACTTC.